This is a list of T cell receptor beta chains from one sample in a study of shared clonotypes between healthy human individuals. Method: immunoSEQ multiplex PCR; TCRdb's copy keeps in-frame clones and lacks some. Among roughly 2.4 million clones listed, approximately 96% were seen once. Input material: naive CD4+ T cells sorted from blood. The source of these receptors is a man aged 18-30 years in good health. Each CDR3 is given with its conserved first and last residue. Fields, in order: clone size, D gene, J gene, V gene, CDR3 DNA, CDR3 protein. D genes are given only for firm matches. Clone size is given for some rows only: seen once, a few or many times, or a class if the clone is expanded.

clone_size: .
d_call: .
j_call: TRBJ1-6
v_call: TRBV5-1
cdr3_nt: TGCGCCAGCAGCTTGGCAAGGGCCCCCGGAGTTAATTCACCCCTCCACTTT
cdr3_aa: CASSLARAPGVNSPLHF

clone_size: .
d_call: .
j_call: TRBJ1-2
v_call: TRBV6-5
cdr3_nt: TGTGCCAGCAGTTATGACGGATACACTAACTATGGCTACACCTTC
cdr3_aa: CASSYDGYTNYGYTF

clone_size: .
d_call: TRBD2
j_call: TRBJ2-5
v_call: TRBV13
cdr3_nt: TGTGCCAGCAGCCTAACTAGCGGGCGGTACCAAGAGACCCAGTACTTC
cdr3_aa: CASSLTSGRYQETQYF

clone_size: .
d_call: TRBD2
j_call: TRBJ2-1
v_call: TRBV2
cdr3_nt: TGTGCCAGCAGTGAAAAGGTAGCGGGGGGGGTCAACAATGAGCAGTTCTTC
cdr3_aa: CASSEKVAGGVNNEQFF

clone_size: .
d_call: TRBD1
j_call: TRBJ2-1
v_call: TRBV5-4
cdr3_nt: TGTGCCAGCAGCTTAACAGGGGTGATATCCTACAATGAGCAGTTCTTC
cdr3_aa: CASSLTGVISYNEQFF

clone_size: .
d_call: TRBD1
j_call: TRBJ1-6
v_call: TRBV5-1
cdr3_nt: TGCGCCAGCAGCCACGGACAGGGGGCTTCACCCCTCCACTTT
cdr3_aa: CASSHGQGASPLHF

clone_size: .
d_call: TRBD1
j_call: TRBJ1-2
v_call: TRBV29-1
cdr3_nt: TGCAGCGTTGAGGGACAGGGGTATGGCTACACCTTC
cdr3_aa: CSVEGQGYGYTF

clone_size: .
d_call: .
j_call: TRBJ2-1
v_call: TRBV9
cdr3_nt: TGTGCCAGCAGCGACCGGGACGGGAGATACAATGAGCAGTTCTTC
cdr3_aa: CASSDRDGRYNEQFF

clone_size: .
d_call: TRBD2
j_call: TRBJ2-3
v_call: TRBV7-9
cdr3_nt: TGTGCCAGCAGCCCTCGACTAAAAGCGGGAGAGGTTAGAGATACGCAGTATTTT
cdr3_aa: CASSPRLKAGEVRDTQYF

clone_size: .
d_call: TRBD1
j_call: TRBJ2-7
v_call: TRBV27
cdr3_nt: TGTGCCAGCAGTTTATGGGCAGGACAGGGGGACGAGCAGTACTTC
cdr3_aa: CASSLWAGQGDEQYF

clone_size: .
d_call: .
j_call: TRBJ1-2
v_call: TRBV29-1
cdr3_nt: TGCAGCGTTGAAGCAGTCCAGGGCTATGGCTACACCTTC
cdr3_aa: CSVEAVQGYGYTF

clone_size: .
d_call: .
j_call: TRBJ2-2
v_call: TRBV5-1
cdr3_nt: TGCGCCAGCAGCTCCCTCGTACGCGCGAACACCGGGGAGCTGTTTTTT
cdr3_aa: CASSSLVRANTGELFF

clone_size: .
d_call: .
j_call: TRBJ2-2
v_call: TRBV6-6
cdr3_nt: TGTGCCAGCAGTAACTCGGACAGGAACACCGGGGAGCTGTTTTTT
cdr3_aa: CASSNSDRNTGELFF

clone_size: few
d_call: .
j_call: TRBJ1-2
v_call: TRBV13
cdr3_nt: TGTGCCAGCAGCCGGGGGCGATATGGCTACACCTTC
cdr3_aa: CASSRGRYGYTF

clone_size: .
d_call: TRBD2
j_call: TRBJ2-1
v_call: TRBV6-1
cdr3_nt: TGTGCCAGCAGTGAGAGTAGCGGGAGGGCCAGGAATGAGCAGTTCTTC
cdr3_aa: CASSESSGRARNEQFF

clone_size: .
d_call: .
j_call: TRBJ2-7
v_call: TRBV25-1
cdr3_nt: TGTGCCAGCAAATCCCCGGGACTCCACTACGAGCAGTACTTC
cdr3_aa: CASKSPGLHYEQYF

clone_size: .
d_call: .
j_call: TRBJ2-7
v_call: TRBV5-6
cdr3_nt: TGTGCCAGCAGCTTGACGAAGGGAATCTTCGTGAACGAGCAGTACTTC
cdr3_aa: CASSLTKGIFVNEQYF

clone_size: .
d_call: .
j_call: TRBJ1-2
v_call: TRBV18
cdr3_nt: TGTGCCAGCTCACCACCGACAGCCCTACCTTATGGCTACACCTTC
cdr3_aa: CASSPPTALPYGYTF

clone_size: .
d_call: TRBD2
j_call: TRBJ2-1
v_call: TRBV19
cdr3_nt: TGTGCCAGTAGTATCCCCAGCGGGAGTGAGCAGTTCTTC
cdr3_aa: CASSIPSGSEQFF

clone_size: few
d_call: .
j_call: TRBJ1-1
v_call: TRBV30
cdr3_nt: TGTGCCTATCTGACCACTGAAGCTTTCTTT
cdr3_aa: CAYLTTEAFF

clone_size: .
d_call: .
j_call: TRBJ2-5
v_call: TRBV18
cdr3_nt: TGTGCCAGCTCACCGCTCTCCGGGCAAGAGACCCAGTACTTC
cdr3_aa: CASSPLSGQETQYF

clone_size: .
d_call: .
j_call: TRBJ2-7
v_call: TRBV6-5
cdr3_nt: TGTGCCAGCCTGGGTGGACGGACCTCCTACGAGCAGTACTTC
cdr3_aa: CASLGGRTSYEQYF

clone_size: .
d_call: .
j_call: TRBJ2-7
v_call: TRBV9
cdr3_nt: TGTGCCAGCAGCGTCCGGGACTGGGACTACGAGCAGTACTTC
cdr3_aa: CASSVRDWDYEQYF

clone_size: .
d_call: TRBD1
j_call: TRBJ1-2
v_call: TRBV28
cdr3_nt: TGTGCCAGCAGTTTGGGGACAGGGGGTTTTAGCTACACCTTC
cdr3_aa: CASSLGTGGFSYTF

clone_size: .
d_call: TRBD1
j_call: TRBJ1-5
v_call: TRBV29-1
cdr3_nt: TGCAGCGTTGGGGACAGGCTGAATCAGCCCCAGCATTTT
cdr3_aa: CSVGDRLNQPQHF